Sequencing of this TCR beta chain was carried out in a study of CD4 T cells in relation to SARS-CoV-2 and coronaviruses. Turning to the study itself: Of the patients, fewer than 10 were male, a few female, two Hispanic. The restricting HLA molecule for shared crossreactive spike epitopes was mapped. Notes on the study in general: Culture-expanded clones reflect memory recall rather than primary priming during culture. Samples before the pandemic and after infection were not matched within any donor.

The data were produced by immunoSEQ multiplex PCR, yet TCRdb's version contains in-frame clones alone and is incomplete. This table holds approximately 60,000 clones, about 91% found once. This clone was seen a handful of times. Its antigen is as yet unknown. Germline CDR1 reads SNHLY; CDR2 reads FYNNEI. The CDR3 covers 11 residues. The germline V and J ends were trimmed by 8 bases and 3 bases, with 8 bases remaining between them. The TCR originated in an adult with COVID-19. The sequencing sample was made of naive CD4+ T cells from PBMCs. The subset here: naive CD4+ T cells isolated by negative enrichment. This chain connects TRBV2 to TRBJ2-7; D call uncertain. The CDR3 coding sequence is TGTGCCAGCGAACAGTACTACGAGCAGTACTTC. It specifies CASEQYYEQYF.